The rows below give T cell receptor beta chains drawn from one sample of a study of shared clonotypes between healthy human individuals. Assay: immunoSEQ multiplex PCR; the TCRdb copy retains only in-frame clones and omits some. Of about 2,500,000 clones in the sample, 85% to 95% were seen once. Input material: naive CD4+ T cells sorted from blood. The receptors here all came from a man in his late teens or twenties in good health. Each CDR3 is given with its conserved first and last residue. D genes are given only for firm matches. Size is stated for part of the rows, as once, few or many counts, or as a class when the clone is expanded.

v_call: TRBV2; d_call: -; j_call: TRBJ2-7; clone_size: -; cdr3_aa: CASSERVIYEQYF; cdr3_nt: TGTGCCAGCAGTGAGAGGGTAATCTACGAGCAGTACTTC
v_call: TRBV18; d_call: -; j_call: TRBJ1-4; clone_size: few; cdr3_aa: CASSPPTGGNEKLFF; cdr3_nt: TGTGCCAGCTCACCACCGACAGGAGGAAATGAAAAACTGTTTTTT
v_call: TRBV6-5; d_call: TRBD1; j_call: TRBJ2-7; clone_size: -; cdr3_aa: CASSRTGGEQYF; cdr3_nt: TGTGCCAGCAGTAGGACAGGGGGCGAGCAGTACTTC
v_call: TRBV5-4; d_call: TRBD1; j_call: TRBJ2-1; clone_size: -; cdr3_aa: CASSPQDRDEQFF; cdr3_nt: TGTGCCAGCAGCCCCCAGGACAGGGATGAGCAGTTCTTC
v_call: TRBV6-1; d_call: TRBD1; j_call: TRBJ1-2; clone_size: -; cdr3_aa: CASSEETGVWYGYTF; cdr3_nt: TGTGCCAGCAGTGAAGAAACAGGGGTGTGGTATGGCTACACCTTC
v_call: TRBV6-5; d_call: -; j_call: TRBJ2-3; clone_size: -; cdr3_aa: CASSPRQVSTDTQYF; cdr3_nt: TGTGCCAGCAGTCCCCGACAGGTAAGCACAGATACGCAGTATTTT
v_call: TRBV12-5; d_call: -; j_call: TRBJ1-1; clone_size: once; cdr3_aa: CASGPQEVPLNTEAFF; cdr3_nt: TGTGCTAGTGGTCCTCAAGAAGTACCCCTGAACACTGAAGCTTTCTTT
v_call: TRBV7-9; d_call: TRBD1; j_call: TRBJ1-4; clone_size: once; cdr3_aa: CASSPGGAHEKLFF; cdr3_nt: TGTGCCAGCAGCCCAGGGGGCGCGCATGAAAAACTGTTTTTT
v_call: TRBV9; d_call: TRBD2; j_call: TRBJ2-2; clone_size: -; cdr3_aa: CASSVLAGTGELFF; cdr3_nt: TGTGCCAGCAGCGTTCTAGCGGGGACCGGGGAGCTGTTTTTT
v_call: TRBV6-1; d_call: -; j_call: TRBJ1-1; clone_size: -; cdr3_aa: CASRAGTANTEAFF; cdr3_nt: TGTGCCAGCAGGGCCGGGACTGCGAACACTGAAGCTTTCTTT
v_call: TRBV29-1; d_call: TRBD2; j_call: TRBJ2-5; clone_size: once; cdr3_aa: CSVGLVLRETQYF; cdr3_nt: TGCAGCGTGGGACTAGTACTTAGAGAGACCCAGTACTTC
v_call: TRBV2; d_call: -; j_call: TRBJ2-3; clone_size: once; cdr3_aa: CASSQQQGDTQYF; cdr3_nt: TGTGCCAGCAGTCAGCAGCAGGGGGATACGCAGTATTTT
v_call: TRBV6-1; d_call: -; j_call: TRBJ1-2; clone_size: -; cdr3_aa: CASSPDRFTNYGYTF; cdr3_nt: TGTGCCAGCAGTCCGGACCGATTCACTAACTATGGCTACACCTTC
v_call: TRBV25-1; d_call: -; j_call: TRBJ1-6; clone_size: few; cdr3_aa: CASSEGQGSPLHF; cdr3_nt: TGTGCCAGCAGTGAAGGTCAAGGGTCACCCCTCCACTTT
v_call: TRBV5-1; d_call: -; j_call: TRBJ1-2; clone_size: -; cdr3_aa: CASSRSGEEGYTF; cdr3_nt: TGCGCCAGCAGCCGCAGCGGGGAGGAGGGCTACACCTTC
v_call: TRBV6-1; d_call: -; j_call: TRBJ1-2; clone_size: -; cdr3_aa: CASSEVRTSYGYTF; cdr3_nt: TGTGCCAGCAGTGAAGTCCGGACATCCTATGGCTACACCTTC
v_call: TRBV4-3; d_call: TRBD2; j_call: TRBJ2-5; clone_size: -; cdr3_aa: CASKPGLASETQYF; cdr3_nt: TGCGCCAGCAAACCGGGACTAGCGTCAGAGACCCAGTACTTC
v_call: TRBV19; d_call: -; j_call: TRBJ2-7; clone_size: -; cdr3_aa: CASSRQFPYEQYF; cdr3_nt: TGTGCCAGTAGCCGTCAATTCCCATACGAGCAGTACTTC
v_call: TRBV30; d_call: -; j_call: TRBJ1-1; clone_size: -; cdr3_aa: CAWSVRRGAVTSEAFF; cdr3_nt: TGTGCCTGGAGTGTACGGCGGGGGGCGGTTACCTCTGAAGCTTTCTTT
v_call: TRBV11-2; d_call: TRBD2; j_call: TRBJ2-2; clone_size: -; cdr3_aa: CASSWTSGGARPTGELFF; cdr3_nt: TGTGCCAGCAGCTGGACTAGCGGGGGCGCCAGGCCCACCGGGGAGCTGTTTTTT
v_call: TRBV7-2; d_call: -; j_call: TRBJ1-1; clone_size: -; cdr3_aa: CASSFPSDEAFF; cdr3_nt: TGTGCCAGCAGCTTTCCGAGCGATGAAGCTTTCTTT
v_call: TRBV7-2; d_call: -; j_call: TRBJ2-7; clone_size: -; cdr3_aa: CASSPGDTAYEQYF; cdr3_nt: TGTGCCAGCAGCCCAGGGGACACCGCCTACGAGCAGTACTTC
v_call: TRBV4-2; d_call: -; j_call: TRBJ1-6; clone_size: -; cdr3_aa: CASSQDAGVASPLHF; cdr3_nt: TGTGCCAGCAGCCAAGATGCGGGAGTAGCATCACCCCTCCACTTT
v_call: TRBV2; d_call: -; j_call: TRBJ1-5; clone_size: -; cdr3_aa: CASSVEGAYNQPQHF; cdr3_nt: TGTGCCAGCAGTGTTGAAGGGGCCTACAATCAGCCCCAGCATTTT
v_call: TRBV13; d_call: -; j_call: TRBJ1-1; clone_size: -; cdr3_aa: CASSLSRGDTEAFF; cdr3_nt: TGTGCCAGCAGCTTATCTAGGGGGGACACTGAAGCTTTCTTT
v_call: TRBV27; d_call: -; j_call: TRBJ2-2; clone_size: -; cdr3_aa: CASKKPLGASTNTGELFF; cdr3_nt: TGTGCCAGCAAAAAACCGCTTGGTGCGAGCACGAACACCGGGGAGCTGTTTTTT
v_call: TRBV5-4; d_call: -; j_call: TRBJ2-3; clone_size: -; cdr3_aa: CASSFVVGQGYPSDTQYF; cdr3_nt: TGTGCCAGCAGCTTTGTTGTCGGGCAGGGCTACCCCTCGGATACGCAGTATTTT
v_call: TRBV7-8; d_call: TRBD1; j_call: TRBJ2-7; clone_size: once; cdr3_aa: CASSRGQVNTYEQYF; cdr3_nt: TGTGCCAGCAGTAGGGGACAGGTGAACACCTACGAGCAGTACTTC
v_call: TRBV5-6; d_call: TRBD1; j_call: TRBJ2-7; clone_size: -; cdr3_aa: CASSLVDRVGYEQYF; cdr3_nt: TGTGCCAGCAGCTTGGTGGACAGGGTTGGGTACGAGCAGTACTTC
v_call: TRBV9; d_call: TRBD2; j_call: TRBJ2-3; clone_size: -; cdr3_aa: CASSTRLRTSGTGADTQYF; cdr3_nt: TGTGCCAGCAGCACTCGTCTGAGAACTAGCGGGACCGGTGCAGATACGCAGTATTTT
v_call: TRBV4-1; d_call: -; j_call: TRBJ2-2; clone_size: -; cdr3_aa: CASSQPWKQTNTGELFF; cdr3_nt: TGCGCCAGCAGCCAACCTTGGAAACAGACGAACACCGGGGAGCTGTTTTTT